This T cell receptor beta chain was found in a study of T cell repertoires in cytomegalovirus infection. Across the whole study: Matching HLA type, along with CMV infection, was indicated by public TCR beta signatures. Study-wide results and limits: CMV carriers having the relevant HLA were flagged by cumulative public TCR beta family frequency. Clonotype analysis showed dominance of the ex vivo response by HLA-C-restricted CMV-specific TCR beta clonotypes.

One entry per CDR3 protein results from TCRdb running MiXCR on the reads. The sample shows just under 300,000 distinct CDR3 sequences, around 9.1% of them seen only once. Germline CDR1 reads MNHNS; CDR2 reads SASEGT. V gave up 5 bases and J gave up 4 bases, with 15 bases separating them. The CDR3 has 15 residues. This clonotype has a count of ten or more. As yet, its antigen is unknown. Sequencing input: PBMCs. The chain employs TRBV6-1 and TRBJ2-1; tentatively, D is TRBD1 or TRBD2 (6 bases each). The sequence came from a human donor in good health (CMV status not recorded). Some clones in this sample may be carry-over from other donors' samples. The CDR3 spells CASSSPGGAYNEQFF. The CDR3, as DNA: TGTGCCAGCAGTTCTCCCGGGGGCGCGTACAATGAGCAGTTCTTC.